A selection of T cell receptor beta chains follows, all from one sample in a study of T-cell reconstitution after alpha-beta-depleted transplantation in children. TCRdb fed the PCR reads into MiXCR, producing one record per CDR3 protein. This table holds about 1,000,000 distinct CDR3 sequences, about 29% found once. The sample here was PBMCs, mostly from graft donor cells, taken 360 days after TCRalphabeta/CD19-depleted stem cell transplant. The receptors come from a boy in the first two years of life who had a stem cell transplant for SCID, so the T cells may come from the graft donor. The CDR3 runs from the conserved cysteine through the conserved F or W. A D gene is named only where the DNA matches it firmly. Clone size is given for some rows only: seen once, a few or many times, or a class if the clone is expanded.

TRBJ1-6 | TRBV6-1 | few | TRBD1 | CASSERTGANSPLHF | TGTGCCAGCAGTGAAAGGACAGGGGCCAATTCACCCCTCCACTTT
TRBJ2-3 | TRBV7-2 | - | - | CAPTNYRWGSTDTQYF | TGTGCCCCTACCAACTATAGATGGGGCAGCACAGATACGCAGTATTTT
TRBJ2-7 | TRBV6-5 | few | TRBD1 | CASSYETGPYEQYF | TGTGCCAGCAGTTACGAGACAGGGCCCTACGAGCAGTACTTC
TRBJ2-4 | TRBV12-3/TRBV12-4 | few | - | CASAVGGIQYF | TGTGCCAGCGCCGTTGGGGGCATTCAGTACTTC
TRBJ2-2 | TRBV5-1 | - | - | CASSVKGHANTGELFF | TGCGCCAGCAGCGTGAAAGGGCACGCGAACACCGGGGAGCTGTTTTTT
TRBJ2-1 | TRBV12-3/TRBV12-4 | few | - | CASTRQDGSYNEQFF | TGTGCCAGCACCCGACAGGACGGATCCTACAATGAGCAGTTCTTC
TRBJ1-5 | TRBV6-1 | few | TRBD1 | CASTSGQGAYQPQHF | TGTGCCAGCACCTCTGGACAGGGGGCTTATCAGCCCCAGCATTTT
TRBJ2-3 | TRBV7-8 | - | TRBD1 | CASSQPRDRATDTQYF | TGTGCCAGCAGCCAACCCCGGGACAGGGCCACAGATACGCAGTATTTT
TRBJ2-5 | TRBV24-1 | few | - | CATSQGSQRETQYF | TGTGCCACCAGCCAGGGATCTCAGAGGGAGACCCAGTACTTC
TRBJ2-7 | TRBV6-5 | few | - | CASSSYPLADYEQYF | TGTGCCAGCAGTTCCTATCCCCTGGCAGATTACGAGCAGTACTTC
TRBJ1-1 | TRBV6-5 | few | TRBD1 | CASSYSGLGGQGDPEAFF | TGTGCCAGCAGTTACTCTGGTTTAGGAGGACAGGGGGACCCTGAAGCTTTCTTT
TRBJ2-7 | TRBV4-2 | - | TRBD2 | CASSLGLAGEEDHEQYF | TGTGCCAGCAGCCTCGGACTAGCGGGGGAAGAAGACCACGAGCAGTACTTC